Shown below are 3 T cell receptor beta chains from a single sample sequenced in a study of blood T cells in healthy people across ages. For the second PCR, which ran for 7 to 11 cycles, a sample-barcoded 5' primer and a J-beta primer mix were used. Using its own MiXCR run on the 5' RACE reads, TCRdb lists one record per CDR3 protein. The sample yields around 580,000 distinct CDR3 sequences, roughly 48% seen once. The sample taken for sequencing was blood. Every receptor here comes from a man at least 80 years old in good health.

This clonotype has more than one count but fewer than ten. The rearrangement joins TRBV20-1 to TRBJ2-7; perhaps D is TRBD1 or TRBD2 (5 bases each). Trimming cost V 6 bases and J 3 bases, with 18 bases left between them. Germline lookup yields CDR1 DFQATT and CDR2 SNEGSKA (reference sequence). There are 14 residues in the CDR3. CDR3 sequence (DNA): TGCAGTGCAGGCCGGGGCTGGAGAGGCTACGAGCAGTACTTC. Residues: CSAGRGWRGYEQYF.

This clonotype has only a few counts. This could be a read error, since a much larger clone is one nucleotide away. This sequence joins TRBV6-5 and TRBJ2-1; the match to TRBD2 covers 8 bases. Germline V gene sequence: CDR1 MNHEY, CDR2 SVGAGI. Trimming removed 5 bases from V and 7 bases from J; junction bases left unmatched: 10. This CDR3 is built from 15 residues. The CDR3 spells CASSPGGEGGNEQFF. CDR3 coding DNA: TGTGCCAGCAGTCCCGGGGGGGAAGGAGGAAATGAGCAGTTCTTC.

The chain links TRBV20-1 to TRBJ2-1; 8 bases line up with TRBD1. The CDR3 has 14 amino acids. V trimming: 4 bases; J trimming: 6 bases; junction bases outside the gene matches: 8. The V gene's germline CDR1 is DFQATT and CDR2 SNEGSKA (reference sequence). The CDR3 DNA sequence: TGCAGTGCTATGGCTCAGGGGGCGGTCAATGAGCAGTTCTTC. This codes for CSAMAQGAVNEQFF.